These T cell receptor beta chains were read from a single sample in a study of technical replicates of blood from several donors. Libraries were prepared by immunoSEQ multiplex PCR; TCRdb keeps only in-frame clonotypes and omits some of them. The sample yields 58,000 or so clones, more than 75% seen once. Input material: PBMCs. These TCRs come from a human donor in good health. Some clones in this sample may be carry-over from other donors' samples. Both conserved end residues are part of each CDR3. The D gene is left open where the match is weak. Clone size, where shown, is once, few, many, or a class for clones that have expanded.

clone size	D gene	V gene	J gene	CDR3 DNA	CDR3 protein
.	TRBD2	TRBV4-1	TRBJ2-3	TGCGCCAGCAGCCAAGGGAGCGGGGGAACAGATACGCAGTATTTT	CASSQGSGGTDTQYF
.	.	TRBV6-5	TRBJ1-5	TGTGCCAGCAAAGGGCAGGGCGGTCAGCCCCAGCATTTT	CASKGQGGQPQHF
.	.	TRBV5-1	TRBJ1-4	TGCGCCAGCAGCTTGAGGGGAGGAGTCGAAGAAAAACTGTTTTTT	CASSLRGGVEEKLFF
.	TRBD1	TRBV7-9	TRBJ1-5	TGTGCCAGCAGCTTGACAGGGGGCAATCAGCCCCAGCATTTT	CASSLTGGNQPQHF
.	TRBD2	TRBV7-8	TRBJ2-1	TGTGCCAGCAGCTTGAAGACTAGCGGGCGCCTCAGCTCCTACAATGAGCAGTTCTTC	CASSLKTSGRLSSYNEQFF
.	TRBD1	TRBV10-3	TRBJ2-7	TGTGCCATCGGGACAGGGTGGGAGCAGTACTTC	CAIGTGWEQYF
once	TRBD1	TRBV18	TRBJ2-7	TGTGCCAGCTCACCGTCCCGGGACAGGGTCCACGAGCAGTACTTC	CASSPSRDRVHEQYF
.	.	TRBV4-2	TRBJ2-7	TGTGCCAGCAGCCAAGCCCAGGGGCCCTCCTACGAGCAGTACTTC	CASSQAQGPSYEQYF
.	TRBD1	TRBV19	TRBJ2-4	TGTGCCAGTAGTCTCGGACAGGGCCCGAACCTAGCCAAAAACATTCAGTACTTC	CASSLGQGPNLAKNIQYF
.	.	TRBV2	TRBJ1-5	TGTGCCAGCAGTGAACGAGGGGGTGGGTGGGCCGTAAACGACCAGCCCCAGCATTTT	CASSERGGGWAVNDQPQHF
.	TRBD2	TRBV10-3	TRBJ2-1	TGTGCCATCCCCCTGACTAGCGGGGGGCCAGGTCTGTCCTACAATGAGCAGTTCTTC	CAIPLTSGGPGLSYNEQFF
few	TRBD2	TRBV5-1	TRBJ2-1	TGCGCCAGCAGCGGTAGCGGGGGTTACAATGAGCAGTTCTTC	CASSGSGGYNEQFF
.	.	TRBV6-1	TRBJ2-7	TGTGCCAGCAGTGAAGGGACTACAGGGGTATACGAGCAGTACTTC	CASSEGTTGVYEQYF
.	.	TRBV11-3	TRBJ2-5	TGTGCCAGCAGCTTAGTGTCGGGTTCCCAAGAGACCCAGTACTTC	CASSLVSGSQETQYF
.	.	TRBV2	TRBJ2-2	TGTGCCAGCAGTGGACAGGCGAACACCGGGGAGCTGTTTTTT	CASSGQANTGELFF
.	.	TRBV6-5	TRBJ1-3	TGTGCCAGCAGTTTAGGACAGACTGGAAACACCATATATTTT	CASSLGQTGNTIYF
once	.	TRBV21-1	TRBJ2-3	TGTGCCAGCAGCAAGGGGCCGGGCGAAGATACGCAGTATTTT	CASSKGPGEDTQYF
few	TRBD1	TRBV2	TRBJ1-1	TGTGCCGGGAAAGTACAGGGGGCTGACACTGAAGCTTTCTTT	CAGKVQGADTEAFF
.	.	TRBV19	TRBJ2-7	TGTGCCAGTAGTATGGGGCAGGGCCCCTACGAGCAGTACTTC	CASSMGQGPYEQYF
.	.	TRBV10-3	TRBJ1-2	TGTGCCATCAGGGGGGCCGAATCTAATGGATATGGCTACACCTTC	CAIRGAESNGYGYTF
.	.	TRBV7-2	TRBJ2-7	TGTGCCAGCAGCTTAGTGGGGAACGGAGGGCACGAGCAGTACTTC	CASSLVGNGGHEQYF
.	.	TRBV5-1	TRBJ1-2	TGCGCCAGCAGCTTCTCGGCGGATGGCTACACCTTC	CASSFSADGYTF
.	.	TRBV6-6	TRBJ2-5	TGTGCCAGCAACGTACCGGGACTCACCCAAGAGACCCAGTACTTC	CASNVPGLTQETQYF
.	.	TRBV30	TRBJ1-6	TGTGCCTGGAAATCGAAGAGCTCCTATAATTCACCCCTCCACTTT	CAWKSKSSYNSPLHF
.	TRBD1	TRBV25-1	TRBJ2-7	TGTGCCAGCAGTGAATGGGACAGGTCCTACGAGCAGTACTTC	CASSEWDRSYEQYF
.	.	TRBV6-4	TRBJ2-3	TGTGCCAGCAGTGTGAACAGGGGTACGGGGGCGGATACGCAGTATTTT	CASSVNRGTGADTQYF
few	TRBD2	TRBV7-2	TRBJ2-3	TGTGCCAGCAGCACCCGATCGACTAGCGGGAGGACAGATACGCAGTATTTT	CASSTRSTSGRTDTQYF
.	TRBD2	TRBV5-4	TRBJ2-2	TGTGCCAGCAGCCCCGTAGCGGGATCGGTCACCGGGGAGCTGTTTTTT	CASSPVAGSVTGELFF
.	.	TRBV6-6	TRBJ1-2	TGTGCCAGCGGAACCCGGGACACCAACTATGGCTACACCTTC	CASGTRDTNYGYTF
.	TRBD1	TRBV7-2	TRBJ1-5	TGTGCCAGCAGCTTAGAAGCAGGGGGCTGGGGCAATCAGCCCCAGCATTTT	CASSLEAGGWGNQPQHF
.	TRBD2	TRBV5-6	TRBJ2-2	TGTGCCAGCAGCTCCCTAGCGGGAGCGGACACCGGGGAGCTGTTTTTT	CASSSLAGADTGELFF
.	.	TRBV30	TRBJ1-2	TGTGCCTGGATGCGGGGGGCGCGTAATGGCTACACCTTC	CAWMRGARNGYTF
.	.	TRBV9	TRBJ1-2	TGTGCCAGCAGCACGAGTATGGAGTTCATCTATGGCTACACCTTC	CASSTSMEFIYGYTF
.	TRBD1	TRBV7-6	TRBJ2-6	TGTGCCAGCAGCTTAAACCAGGGGGCTGGGGCCAACGTCCTGACTTTC	CASSLNQGAGANVLTF
.	TRBD1	TRBV27	TRBJ2-2	TGTGCCACCGCGGTTAACAGGGGATCCGGGGAGCTGTTTTTT	CATAVNRGSGELFF
.	.	TRBV7-2	TRBJ1-2	TGTGCCAGCAGCTCGGACTCGTTTAACTATGGCTACACCTTC	CASSSDSFNYGYTF
.	.	TRBV30	TRBJ2-7	TGTGCCTGGAGTGTGGGCCCGACCTACGAGCAGTACTTC	CAWSVGPTYEQYF
.	.	TRBV5-6	TRBJ2-7	TGTGCCAGCAGCTTGTTCGGCAGGGACTACGAGCAGTACTTC	CASSLFGRDYEQYF
.	.	TRBV5-6	TRBJ1-2	TGTGCCAGCAGCTTGGCCAAGGGACTCGGTGGCTACACCTTC	CASSLAKGLGGYTF
.	.	TRBV4-3	TRBJ1-4	TGCGCCAGCAGCCAAGAATTCCAGACGGGTGATGAAAAACTGTTTTTT	CASSQEFQTGDEKLFF
.	.	TRBV6-1	TRBJ2-1	TGTGCCAGCAGCCCCATATCGGCGGGCGTTGAGCAGTTCTTC	CASSPISAGVEQFF
.	TRBD1	TRBV5-1	TRBJ2-5	TGCGCCAGCAGCTTGGTAGGGACAGGGGGAGAGACCCAGTACTTC	CASSLVGTGGETQYF
once	TRBD2	TRBV5-4	TRBJ2-1	TGTGCCAGCAGCTTGGCCGGGCTAGCGGGCGACAATGAGCAGTTCTTC	CASSLAGLAGDNEQFF
.	TRBD2	TRBV7-9	TRBJ2-7	TGTGCCAGCAGCTTAGAACTAGCGGGAGTCGAGCAGTACTTC	CASSLELAGVEQYF
.	.	TRBV7-3	TRBJ2-5	TGTGCCAGCAGCTCTCAGGGGGGTTTGGGGGAGACCCAGTACTTC	CASSSQGGLGETQYF
.	.	TRBV11-3	TRBJ2-1	TGTGCCAGCAGCTTAACCCCAGGTAGCAATGAGCAGTTCTTC	CASSLTPGSNEQFF
.	.	TRBV6-1	TRBJ1-5	TGTGCCAGCAGTGAATCGGGGACACGGCCCTGGCCCCAGCATTTT	CASSESGTRPWPQHF
.	TRBD1	TRBV5-1	TRBJ2-1	TGCGCCAGCAGGACAGGGAGCTCCTACAATGAGCAGTTCTTC	CASRTGSSYNEQFF
.	.	TRBV7-6	TRBJ2-2	TGTGCCAGCAGCCCGGACAGAAACACCGGGGAGCTGTTTTTT	CASSPDRNTGELFF
.	.	TRBV7-3	TRBJ2-5	TGTGCCAGCAGCTCCGGGGAGACCCAGTACTTC	CASSSGETQYF
.	.	TRBV14	TRBJ2-2	TGTGCCAGCAGCCAAACTCAGAACACCGGGGAGCTGTTTTTT	CASSQTQNTGELFF
once	.	TRBV7-3	TRBJ2-6	TGTGCCAGCAGCGGCCCGACTGGGGCCAACGTCCTGACTTTC	CASSGPTGANVLTF
.	.	TRBV4-1	TRBJ2-3	TGCGCCTCGCAGGGGTTAGTCACAGATACGCAGTATTTT	CASQGLVTDTQYF
.	TRBD1	TRBV6-6	TRBJ1-1	TGTGCCAGCAGGTTCGGGACAGGGGTGACTGAAGCTTTCTTT	CASRFGTGVTEAFF
.	.	TRBV29-1	TRBJ2-7	TGCAGCGTTGAAGGTGGGCTAGCTGGGAGCTACGAGCAGTACTTC	CSVEGGLAGSYEQYF
.	TRBD2	TRBV15	TRBJ2-7	TGTGCCACCAGCAGAGACCTCTCGGCTAGCGGGAGTTGGTACGAGCAGTACTTC	CATSRDLSASGSWYEQYF
.	.	TRBV9	TRBJ2-7	TGTGCCAGCAGCTTCCGGGACAACTCCTACGAGCAGTACTTC	CASSFRDNSYEQYF
.	TRBD2	TRBV10-3	TRBJ2-3	TGTGCCATTAGAGCGACTAGCGGGGGGACAGATACGCAGTATTTT	CAIRATSGGTDTQYF
.	TRBD2	TRBV10-3	TRBJ2-2	TGTGCCACTTCCGGGACTAGCGGGGGCTCGAACGGCGGGGAGCTGTTTTTT	CATSGTSGGSNGGELFF